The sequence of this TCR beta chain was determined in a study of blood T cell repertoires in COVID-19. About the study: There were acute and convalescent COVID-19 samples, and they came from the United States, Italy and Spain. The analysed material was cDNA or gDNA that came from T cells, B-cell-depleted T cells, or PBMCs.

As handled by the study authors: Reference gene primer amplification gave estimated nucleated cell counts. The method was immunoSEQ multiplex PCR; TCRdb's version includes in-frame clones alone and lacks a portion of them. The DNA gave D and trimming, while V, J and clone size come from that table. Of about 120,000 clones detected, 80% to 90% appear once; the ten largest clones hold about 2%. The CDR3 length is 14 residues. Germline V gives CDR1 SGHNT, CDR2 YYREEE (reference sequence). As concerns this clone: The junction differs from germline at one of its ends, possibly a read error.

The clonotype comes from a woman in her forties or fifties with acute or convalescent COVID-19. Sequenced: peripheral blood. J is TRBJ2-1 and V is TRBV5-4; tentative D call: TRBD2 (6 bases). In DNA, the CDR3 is TGTGCCATCAGCCCTGCGGGGCGGAATAATGAGCAGTTCTTC. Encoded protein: CAISPAGRNNEQFF.